A selection of T cell receptor beta chains follows, all from one sample in a study of blood T cell repertoires in COVID-19. The protocol was immunoSEQ multiplex PCR, while the TCRdb copy is restricted to in-frame clones and leaves out a portion. The data contain over 200,000 clones, around 80% of them seen just once; the ten biggest clones take up 5.7%. The sample taken for sequencing was peripheral blood. The receptors derive from a man older than 75 with acute or convalescent COVID-19. Each CDR3 is given with its conserved first and last residue. The D gene is left open where the match is weak. Clone size appears in some rows only: once, few, many, or a class for an expanded clone.

j_gene: TRBJ2-3
v_gene: TRBV21-1
d_gene: -
abundance: -
CDR3aa: CASYATGADTQYF
CDR3nt: TGTGCCAGCTACGCAACAGGGGCAGATACGCAGTATTTT

j_gene: TRBJ1-1
v_gene: TRBV11-2
d_gene: TRBD1
abundance: -
CDR3aa: CASSLRDRVTVNTEAFF
CDR3nt: TGTGCCAGCAGCCTCCGGGACAGGGTTACCGTGAACACTGAAGCTTTCTTT

j_gene: TRBJ2-7
v_gene: TRBV6-5
d_gene: -
abundance: -
CDR3aa: CGSVARLSYEQYF
CDR3nt: TGTGGGAGCGTGGCTAGGCTGTCCTACGAGCAGTACTTC

j_gene: TRBJ1-1
v_gene: TRBV30
d_gene: -
abundance: -
CDR3aa: CAWGRGGHEAFF
CDR3nt: TGTGCCTGGGGGAGGGGGGGACATGAAGCTTTCTTT

j_gene: TRBJ1-6
v_gene: TRBV19
d_gene: TRBD1
abundance: few
CDR3aa: CASSRTGGYSPLHF
CDR3nt: TGTGCCAGTAGTAGGACAGGGGGTTATTCACCCCTCCACTTT

j_gene: TRBJ1-5
v_gene: TRBV19
d_gene: -
abundance: once
CDR3aa: CASGDRSNQPQHF
CDR3nt: TGTGCCAGCGGCGACAGGTCCAATCAGCCCCAGCATTTT

j_gene: TRBJ1-1
v_gene: TRBV2
d_gene: -
abundance: -
CDR3aa: CASRREGTPNTEAFF
CDR3nt: TGTGCCAGCAGGAGGGAAGGGACACCGAACACTGAAGCTTTCTTT

j_gene: TRBJ2-2
v_gene: TRBV9
d_gene: -
abundance: -
CDR3aa: CASAVGGLTGELFF
CDR3nt: TGTGCCAGCGCCGTCGGGGGGCTGACCGGGGAGCTGTTTTTT

j_gene: TRBJ2-1
v_gene: TRBV6-5
d_gene: TRBD2
abundance: -
CDR3aa: CASSSGGAGRYEQFF
CDR3nt: TGTGCCAGCAGCAGCGGGGGCGCCGGGCGGTACGAGCAGTTCTTC

j_gene: TRBJ1-5
v_gene: TRBV6-5
d_gene: TRBD1
abundance: -
CDR3aa: CASQQGRNQPQHF
CDR3nt: TGTGCCAGCCAACAGGGGAGAAATCAGCCCCAGCATTTT

j_gene: TRBJ2-5
v_gene: TRBV23-1
d_gene: TRBD1
abundance: -
CDR3aa: CASVRFSRGRRSRETQYF
CDR3nt: TGCGCCAGCGTACGATTTTCCAGGGGGCGCAGGTCCCGAGAGACCCAGTACTTC

j_gene: TRBJ2-1
v_gene: TRBV2
d_gene: TRBD2
abundance: -
CDR3aa: CASTYGSSGSTEQFF
CDR3nt: TGTGCCAGCACATATGGATCTAGCGGTAGTACGGAGCAGTTCTTC

j_gene: TRBJ2-3
v_gene: TRBV11-2
d_gene: -
abundance: -
CDR3aa: CASSRGTGTDTQYF
CDR3nt: TGTGCCAGCAGCCGGGGGACAGGCACAGATACGCAGTATTTT

j_gene: TRBJ2-5
v_gene: TRBV19
d_gene: TRBD1
abundance: -
CDR3aa: CASSTGELQTQYF
CDR3nt: TGTGCCAGCTCAACAGGGGAACTGCAGACCCAGTACTTC

j_gene: TRBJ1-1
v_gene: TRBV30
d_gene: -
abundance: -
CDR3aa: CAWMPGPIMNTEAFF
CDR3nt: TGTGCCTGGATGCCAGGTCCAATCATGAACACTGAAGCTTTCTTT

j_gene: TRBJ2-1
v_gene: TRBV5-1
d_gene: TRBD1
abundance: few
CDR3aa: CASSSGGTGLHEQFF
CDR3nt: TGCGCCAGCAGCTCTGGTGGGACAGGGCTCCATGAGCAGTTCTTC

j_gene: TRBJ2-1
v_gene: TRBV24-1
d_gene: -
abundance: once
CDR3aa: CATSDLEARSYNEQFF
CDR3nt: TGTGCCACCAGTGATTTAGAGGCTCGCTCCTACAATGAGCAGTTCTTC

j_gene: TRBJ2-2
v_gene: TRBV19
d_gene: TRBD2
abundance: -
CDR3aa: CASSETSGSTGELFF
CDR3nt: TGTGCCAGTAGTGAGACTAGCGGATCCACCGGGGAGCTGTTTTTT

j_gene: TRBJ1-6
v_gene: TRBV9
d_gene: TRBD1
abundance: -
CDR3aa: CASSVGTGDSKNSPLHF
CDR3nt: TGTGCCAGCAGCGTAGGTACAGGGGACTCGAAAAATTCACCCCTCCACTTT

j_gene: TRBJ1-6
v_gene: TRBV18
d_gene: TRBD1
abundance: -
CDR3aa: CASSVDRENNSPLHF
CDR3nt: TGTGCCAGCTCAGTAGACAGGGAGAACAATTCACCCCTCCACTTT

j_gene: TRBJ2-2
v_gene: TRBV7-9
d_gene: -
abundance: -
CDR3aa: CASSSPVTGELFF
CDR3nt: TGTGCCAGCAGCTCCCCCGTCACCGGGGAGCTGTTTTTT

j_gene: TRBJ2-5
v_gene: TRBV7-2
d_gene: -
abundance: -
CDR3aa: CASNRRNQETQYF
CDR3nt: TGTGCCTCCAACAGACGGAACCAAGAGACCCAGTACTTC

j_gene: TRBJ1-6
v_gene: TRBV10-2
d_gene: -
abundance: few
CDR3aa: CASSGAETGISPLHF
CDR3nt: TGCGCCAGCAGTGGGGCCGAAACAGGGATTTCACCCCTCCACTTT

j_gene: TRBJ2-1
v_gene: TRBV4-2
d_gene: -
abundance: many
CDR3aa: CASSQDQVGEQFF
CDR3nt: TGTGCCAGCAGCCAAGATCAGGTCGGTGAGCAGTTCTTC

j_gene: TRBJ2-7
v_gene: TRBV11-3
d_gene: -
abundance: -
CDR3aa: CASSTLRGGEQYF
CDR3nt: TGTGCCAGCAGCACCCTTAGGGGGGGCGAGCAGTACTTC

j_gene: TRBJ2-5
v_gene: TRBV18
d_gene: -
abundance: -
CDR3aa: CASSSGVQETQYF
CDR3nt: TGTGCCAGCTCTTCAGGGGTCCAAGAGACCCAGTACTTC

j_gene: TRBJ1-1
v_gene: TRBV9
d_gene: -
abundance: once
CDR3aa: CASSPQAGANTEAFF
CDR3nt: TGTGCCAGCAGCCCCCAAGCGGGGGCGAACACTGAAGCTTTCTTT

j_gene: TRBJ1-1
v_gene: TRBV18
d_gene: -
abundance: -
CDR3aa: CASSGQSTNTEAFF
CDR3nt: TGTGCCAGCTCCGGACAGTCGACAAACACTGAAGCTTTCTTT

j_gene: TRBJ2-6
v_gene: TRBV2
d_gene: TRBD2
abundance: -
CDR3aa: CASSDSLAGAGANVLTF
CDR3nt: TGTGCCAGCAGTGATAGTCTAGCGGGAGCTGGGGCCAACGTCCTGACTTTC